These 19 T cell receptor beta chains originate from one sample sequenced in a study of blood T cell repertoires in COVID-19. Profiled with immunoSEQ multiplex PCR; TCRdb holds only in-frame clones, not every one. Here the sample spans 50,000 to 65,000 clones, 84% being singletons. Source material: peripheral blood. These TCRs come from a man in his 60s with COVID-19, enrolled during active disease.

The V call is TRBV3-1 (or the pseudogene TRBV3-2), the J call TRBJ1-1; the D gene is possibly TRBD1 (6 bases). The germline V gene has CDR1 LGHDT and CDR2 YNNKEL (reference sequence). V lost 3 bases to trimming and J lost 4 bases, with 15 bases between them. The CDR3 is made up of 15 amino acids. The CDR3 reads CASSHTPGVGTEAFF. The CDR3 bases are TGTGCCAGCAGCCATACACCAGGGGTAGGCACTGAAGCTTTCTTT.

V gene TRBV30 combines with J gene TRBJ2-7, with 10 bases aligning to TRBD2. In germline, CDR1 is GTSNPN, CDR2 SVGIG (reference sequence). The CDR3 runs 13 residues. After removal of 2 bases from V and 2 bases from J, the junction contained 0 bases not matched to a gene. This chain's CDR3 is CAWSSGRAYEQYF. The DNA of the CDR3 is TGTGCCTGGAGTAGCGGGAGGGCCTACGAGCAGTACTTC.

This chain links TRBV7-9 with TRBJ2-1; 12 bases fit TRBD2. V lost 0 bases to trimming and J lost 5 bases; unmatched junction nucleotides: 8. Germline CDR1 and CDR2: SEHNR and FQNEAQ (reference sequence). This CDR3 has 18 amino acids. CDR3 protein: CASSLALGTSGPHNEQFF. The CDR3 DNA is TGTGCCAGCAGCTTAGCGCTGGGGACTAGCGGGCCTCACAATGAGCAGTTCTTC.

The V call is TRBV30, the J call TRBJ1-6, with TRBD1 matching over 7 bases. Unmatched junction bases numbered 7, after V lost 0 bases and J lost 8 bases. The length of the CDR3 is 15 residues. CDR1 and CDR2 (germline): GTSNPN, SVGIG (reference sequence). CDR3 residues: CAWSVLKQGDSPLHF. The CDR3 DNA sequence: TGTGCCTGGAGTGTACTTAAGCAGGGGGATTCACCCCTCCACTTT.

V gene TRBV14 combines with J gene TRBJ2-4, with D maybe TRBD1 (8 bases). The CDR3 totals 17 residues. V lost 1 base, J lost 0 bases, and 13 bases lay in between. Germline values: CDR1 SGHDN, CDR2 FVKESK. The CDR3 nucleotides read TGTGCCAGCAGCCAAGGAACAGGGGGGGGAGCCAAAAACATTCAGTACTTC. Its protein product is CASSQGTGGGAKNIQYF.

This rearrangement joins TRBV12-3 or TRBV12-4 to TRBJ2-7; weak D call: TRBD1 (5 bases). The CDR3 contains 12 residues. The V end was cut by 5 bases, the J end by 4 bases, with 9 bases between. In nucleotides, the CDR3 is TGTGCCAGCAGTCCAGGGTGGTACGAGCAGTACTTC. Amino acids: CASSPGWYEQYF.

This clone was counted many times. The chain employs TRBV27 and TRBJ1-6, with D unresolved. The CDR3 extends over 11 amino acids. Germline V gene lookup returns CDR1 MNHEY and CDR2 SMNVEV (reference sequence). Trimming left V 11 bases short and J 8 bases short, with 10 bases between. CDR3 loop: CASTGYSPLHF. Written as DNA, the CDR3 is TGTGCCTCGACTGGGTATTCACCCCTCCACTTT.

This clone was observed at least ten times. The rearrangement uses TRBV6-5 and TRBJ2-3, with D possibly being TRBD2 (6 bases). The V end lost 4 bases, the J end lost 5 bases, and 13 bases lay between the germline ends. Germline values: CDR1 MNHEY, CDR2 SVGAGI. There are 14 residues in the CDR3. CDR3 in DNA: TGTGCCAGCAGTTTAATCCACGGGGGAGATACGCAGTATTTT. It yields the protein CASSLIHGGDTQYF.

The count of this clone is one. Here the CDR3 DNA reads TGTGCCAGTAGTTGGGGGTTTCTGGGGACAGTGAGCAATCAGCCCCAGCATTTT. This gives the protein CASSWGFLGTVSNQPQHF. The chain employs TRBV19 and TRBJ1-5; 7 bases fit TRBD1. Trimming cost V 5 bases and J 1 base; bases outside gene matches: 14. The length of the CDR3 is 18 residues. Germline V gene sequence: CDR1 LNHDA, CDR2 SQIVND (reference sequence).

In its sample, this clone was seen a few times. The chain employs TRBV19 and TRBJ1-5, with D possibly being TRBD1 (6 bases). The germline gives CDR1 LNHDA, CDR2 SQIVND (reference sequence). The CDR3 is made up of 14 amino acids. The V gene lost 9 bases and the J gene lost 0 bases, with 12 bases spanning the gap. The CDR3 coding sequence is TGTGCCAGCCTGGACAGCGATAGCAATCAGCCCCAGCATTTT. Its translation is CASLDSDSNQPQHF.

This clone was found once. The CDR3 loop reads CAWSRTGTYEQYF. For the CDR3, the DNA is TGTGCCTGGAGCAGGACAGGGACCTACGAGCAGTACTTC. V usage is TRBV30 and J usage is TRBJ2-7, with 8 bases that match TRBD1. Per germline, CDR1 GTSNPN and CDR2 SVGIG (reference sequence). The CDR3 spans 13 residues. V shed 3 bases, J shed 2 bases, and the junction held 3 bases outside the gene matches.

The CDR3 region has the DNA TGTGCCTGGAGCCCCTGGGGGGGAAGTGGTCAGCCCCAGCATTTT. Translating it yields CAWSPWGGSGQPQHF. J is TRBJ1-5 and V is TRBV30; TRBD1 is a possible D gene (5 bases). CDR3 size: 15 residues. The germline V gene has CDR1 GTSNPN and CDR2 SVGIG (reference sequence). The germline V and J ends were trimmed by 3 bases and 6 bases, with 18 bases remaining between them.

This clone was seen once. V and J are TRBV6-2 or TRBV6-3 and TRBJ2-5; D call uncertain. V was shortened by 5 bases and J by 2 bases, with 6 bases between the two germline ends. CDR1 MNHEY and CDR2 SVGEGT come from the germline V gene. This CDR3 is 12 amino acids long. CDR3 in amino acids: CASSRSQETQYF. The CDR3 DNA is TGTGCCAGCAGTCGTAGTCAAGAGACCCAGTACTTC.

This clone has a single count. The chain combines TRBV12-2 with TRBJ2-5; the tabulated D call, TRBD2, remains unverified against the DNA. TRBV12-2 is reported as a pseudogene. This CDR3 contains 15 residues. CDR3 in amino acids: CASRLYEGGGETQYF. The CDR3 region has the DNA TGTGCAAGTCGCCTCTACGAAGGGGGGGGAGAGACCCAGTACTTC.

The chain has TRBV19 and TRBJ1-5; D remains ambiguous. Per germline, CDR1 LNHDA and CDR2 SQIVND (reference sequence). The CDR3 is made up of 14 amino acids. Trimming removed 1 base from V and 4 bases from J, with 8 bases in between. The CDR3 loop reads CASSIAVGNQPQHF. CDR3 DNA: TGTGCCAGTAGTATAGCGGTCGGGAATCAGCCCCAGCATTTT.

The genes are TRBV30 and TRBJ1-1; D gene ambiguous. Germline V gene sequence: CDR1 GTSNPN, CDR2 SVGIG (reference sequence). The V and J ends lost 3 bases and 0 bases respectively, with 8 bases between them. The CDR3 runs to 13 residues. The CDR3 DNA sequence: TGTGCCTGGAGCCAGTCCCTGAACACTGAAGCTTTCTTT. This gives the protein CAWSQSLNTEAFF.

The rearrangement joins TRBV6-6 to TRBJ1-1; D uncertain. The CDR3 spans 15 residues. V was pared by 0 bases and J by 0 bases, with 8 bases between. Germline V gives CDR1 MNHNY, CDR2 SVGAGI (reference sequence). CDR3 region: CASSYSRGLNTEAFF. As DNA, the CDR3 is TGTGCCAGCAGTTACTCGAGAGGCTTGAACACTGAAGCTTTCTTT.

The genes are TRBV6-4 and TRBJ1-3; D remains unclear. CDR1 and CDR2 from the germline V gene are MRHNA and SNTAGT. This CDR3 is built from 14 residues. V lost 0 bases to trimming and J lost 5 bases, with 8 bases between them. The CDR3 reads CASSDSIQRNTIYF. CDR3 in DNA: TGTGCCAGCAGTGACTCGATACAGCGAAACACCATATATTTT.

This chain connects TRBV24-1 to TRBJ2-1, with D possibly TRBD2 on 5 matching bases. There are 11 residues in the CDR3. The V and J ends lost 8 bases and 5 bases respectively, with 6 bases between them. Germline lookup yields CDR1 KGHDR and CDR2 SFDVKD. The CDR3 spells CATMEDNEQFF. Here the CDR3 DNA reads TGTGCCACCATGGAGGACAATGAGCAGTTCTTC.